This T cell receptor beta chain was recorded in a study of response to subunit inactivated influenza vaccine. Each CDR3 protein gets one entry after TCRdb re-called the RT-PCR reads with MiXCR. The table lists 500,000 to 600,000 distinct CDR3 sequences, 16% of them singletons, with around 3% in the top ten. Trimming removed 2 bases from V and 4 bases from J; junction bases left unmatched: 8. Germline V CDR1 and CDR2: SQVTM, ANQGSEA. This CDR3 is 15 amino acids long. Material: CD4+ T cells sorted from PBMCs, obtained about 23 months after vaccination. The receptor comes from a man between 50 and 69 years old who received an inactivated influenza vaccine. The V gene is TRBV29-1, the J gene TRBJ1-1; 9 nucleotides align to TRBD1. CDR3 in DNA: TGCAGCGTTGAAACGGGACAGGGACCTACCACTGAAGCTTTCTTT. Encoded protein: CSVETGQGPTTEAFF.